What follows are 10 T cell receptor beta chains derived from one specimen sequenced in a study of beta chain features in type 1 diabetes. The authors reverse transcribed all of the isolated RNA, so sequencing captured expressed TCRB transcripts. Measured with immunoSEQ multiplex PCR; TCRdb has only the in-frame clones, and not every one. The data show hundreds of thousands of clones, with roughly 15% seen just once and 0.09% to 0.095% held by the top ten. The sequenced material came from naive CD4+ T cells from blood. These receptors originate from a man in his late teens or twenties in good health.

The sample holds a few counts of this clone. The rearrangement links TRBV7-8 to TRBJ2-1; TRBD1 matches 7 bases. V gave up 4 bases and J gave up 9 bases; unmatched junction bases: 21. The CDR3 covers 18 residues. CDR1 SGHVS and CDR2 FQNEAQ come from the germline V gene. CDR3 protein: CASSYQVDRPTRAFEQFF. CDR3 nucleotides: TGTGCCAGCAGCTATCAGGTGGACAGGCCGACGCGGGCTTTTGAGCAGTTCTTC.

The rearrangement links TRBV5-4 to TRBJ2-5; the match to TRBD1 covers 9 bases. The CDR3 length is 15 residues. Germline V gene data show CDR1 as SGHNT and CDR2 as YYREEE (reference sequence). The V segment lost 2 bases and the J segment 4 bases; nucleotides outside the gene matches: 6. This CDR3 is CASSLQGAQGETQYF. DNA of the CDR3: TGTGCCAGCAGCTTACAGGGGGCCCAAGGAGAGACCCAGTACTTC.

This clone has a handful of counts. The rearrangement links TRBV5-6 to TRBJ2-7; possible D gene TRBD2, 5 bases. Germline CDR1 is SGHDT and CDR2 is YYEEEE. This CDR3 contains 14 residues. With 1 base removed from V and 12 bases from J, the gap between germline ends came to 20 bases. CDR3 region: CASSLMGLQRAVYF. The CDR3 DNA is TGTGCCAGCAGCTTGATGGGTTTGCAGAGGGCCGTGTACTTC.

This clone was found a few times. The chain couples TRBV19 to TRBJ1-5; TRBD1 matches 12 bases. This CDR3 is 16 amino acids long. The V gene's germline CDR1 is LNHDA and CDR2 SQIVND (reference sequence). V shed 3 bases, J shed 6 bases, and the junction held 6 bases outside the gene matches. As DNA, the CDR3 is TGTGCCAGTAGTATCAGGGACAGGGGGCGCGGTCAGCCCCAGCATTTT. Translated: CASSIRDRGRGQPQHF.

Of note for this clone: Other DNA sequences in this sample translate to the same CDR3. The chain couples TRBV9 to TRBJ2-1, with 7 bases identical to TRBD1. The CDR3 runs to 12 residues. J lost 7 bases, V lost 2 bases, and 0 bases had no gene match. Germline CDR1 SGDLS, CDR2 YYNGEE. In DNA form, the CDR3 reads TGTGCCAGCAGCGTGACAGGGAATGAGCAGTTCTTC. Amino acids: CASSVTGNEQFF. Variable domain in full (rest from reference TRBV9 and TRBJ2-1): DSGVTQTPKHLITATGQRVTLRCSPRSGDLSVYWYQQSLDQGLQFLIQYYNGEERAKGNILERFSAQQFPDLHSELNLSSLELGDSALYFCASSVTGNEQFFGPGTRLTVL.

The V call is TRBV11-2, the J call TRBJ2-1, with 7 positions matching TRBD2. Germline V CDR1 and CDR2: SGHAT, FQNNGV. CDR3 length: 15 residues. Germline trimming cut 3 bases from V and 6 bases from J; bases unmatched to any gene: 8. Here the CDR3 DNA reads TGTGCCAGCAGCTTGAAGGGAGGGCAAAGCAATGAGCAGTTCTTC. Translating it yields CASSLKGGQSNEQFF.

The gene calls are TRBV5-4 and TRBJ1-2; TRBD1 agrees at 7 bases. V trimming: 2 bases; J trimming: 7 bases; junction bases outside the gene matches: 8. The CDR3 consists of 14 residues. The germline V gene encodes CDR1 SGHNT and CDR2 YYREEE (reference sequence). CDR3 loop: CASSFAGGDSGYTF. The CDR3, as DNA: TGTGCCAGCAGCTTCGCAGGGGGAGACTCTGGCTACACCTTC.

This clone came up a few times. The chain links TRBV29-1 to TRBJ1-2; 8 bases are shared with TRBD1. Germline CDR1 and CDR2: SQVTM and ANQGSEA. The V and J ends lost 3 bases and 0 bases, in that order; junction bases with no gene match: 6. The CDR3 length is 15 residues. CDR3 residues: CSVDRTGNSNYGYTF. The CDR3 DNA reads as TGCAGCGTTGACAGGACAGGGAATTCTAACTATGGCTACACCTTC.

V and J are TRBV7-3 and TRBJ2-1; maybe TRBD2 (5 bases). The germline V and J ends were trimmed by 3 bases and 7 bases, with 16 bases remaining between them. The CDR3 contains 15 residues. The germline CDR1 and CDR2 sequences are SGHTA and FQGTGA. Written as DNA, the CDR3 is TGTGCCAGCAGCTTTAATCTCGGTCGGGAAAATGAGCAGTTCTTC. Residues: CASSFNLGRENEQFF.

This clone was counted a few times. The chain employs TRBV7-2 and TRBJ2-3, with a possible D match to TRBD1 (5 bases). Germline V lookup: CDR1 SGHTA, CDR2 FQGNSA. This CDR3 is built from 18 residues. V was clipped by 4 bases and J by 0 bases, with 20 bases between them. The CDR3 region is CASSYTHRRGTSTDTQYF. The CDR3 coding sequence is TGTGCCAGCAGCTACACACACAGAAGGGGCACTAGCACAGATACGCAGTATTTT.